This T cell receptor beta chain was identified during a study of CD8 T cells in Susac syndrome. Random hexamers were used to reverse transcribe roughly 0.45 to 1 ug of RNA. A single record per CDR3 protein comes from TCRdb applying MiXCR to the immunoSEQ multiplex PCR reads. Of approximately 160,000 distinct CDR3 sequences in the sample, approximately 93% are singletons; the top ten hold almost 0.095%. The V gene end was trimmed by 5 bases and the J gene end by 7 bases; junction bases not matched to a gene: 10. This CDR3 has 15 residues. The genes are TRBV12-3 or TRBV12-4 and TRBJ2-2, with 7 positions matching TRBD1. The clonotype was recovered from a human donor with multiple sclerosis. Material for sequencing was CD4+ T cells from PBMCs. The CDR3 spells CASSIQGWEIGELFF. In nucleotides, the CDR3 is TGTGCCAGCAGTATACAGGGGTGGGAAATCGGGGAGCTGTTTTTT.